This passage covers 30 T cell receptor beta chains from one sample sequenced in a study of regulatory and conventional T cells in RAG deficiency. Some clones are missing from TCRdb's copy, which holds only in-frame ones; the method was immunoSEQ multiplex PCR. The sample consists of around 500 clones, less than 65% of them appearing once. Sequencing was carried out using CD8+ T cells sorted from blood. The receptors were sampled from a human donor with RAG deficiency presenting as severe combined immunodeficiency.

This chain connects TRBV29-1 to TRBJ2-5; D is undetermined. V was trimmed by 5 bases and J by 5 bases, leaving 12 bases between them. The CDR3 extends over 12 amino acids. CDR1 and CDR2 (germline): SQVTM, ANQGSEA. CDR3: CSVRLFAETQYF. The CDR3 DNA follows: TGCAGCGTTCGCTTGTTTGCCGAGACCCAGTACTTC.

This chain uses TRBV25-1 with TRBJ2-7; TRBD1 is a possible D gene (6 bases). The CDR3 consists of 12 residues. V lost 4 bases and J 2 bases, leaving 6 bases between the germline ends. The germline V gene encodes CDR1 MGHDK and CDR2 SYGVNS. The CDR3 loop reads CASSGTAYEQYF. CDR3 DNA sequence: TGTGCCAGCAGTGGGACAGCCTACGAGCAGTACTTC.

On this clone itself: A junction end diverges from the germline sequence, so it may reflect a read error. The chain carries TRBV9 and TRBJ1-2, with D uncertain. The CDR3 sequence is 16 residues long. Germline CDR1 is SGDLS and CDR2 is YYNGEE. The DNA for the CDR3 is TGCGCCAGCAAGTTGCGGTACTCAAGAAAGATCTATGGCTACACCTTC. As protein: CASKLRYSRKIYGYTF.

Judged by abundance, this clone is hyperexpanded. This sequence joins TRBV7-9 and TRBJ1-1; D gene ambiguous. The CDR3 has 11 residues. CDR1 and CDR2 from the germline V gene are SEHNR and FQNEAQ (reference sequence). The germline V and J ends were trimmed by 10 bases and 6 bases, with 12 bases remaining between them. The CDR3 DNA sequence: TGTGCCACCGGGAGTACCTCTGAAGCTTTCTTT. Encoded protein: CATGSTSEAFF.

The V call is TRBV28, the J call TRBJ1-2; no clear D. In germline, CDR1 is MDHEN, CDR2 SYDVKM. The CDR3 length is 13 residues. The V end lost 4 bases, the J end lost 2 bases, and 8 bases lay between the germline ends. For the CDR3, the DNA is TGTGCCAGCAGTTCCTCTAGGAACTATGGCTACACCTTC. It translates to CASSSSRNYGYTF.

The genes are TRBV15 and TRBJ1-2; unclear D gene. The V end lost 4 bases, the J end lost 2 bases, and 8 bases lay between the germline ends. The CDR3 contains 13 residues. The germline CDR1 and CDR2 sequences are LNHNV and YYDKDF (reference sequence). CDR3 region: CATSISTNYGYTF. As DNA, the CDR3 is TGTGCCACCAGCATATCCACGAACTATGGCTACACCTTC.

The CDR3 region has the DNA TGCACCAGCAGCAGGGGGAGTTTGTGCACAAGTCGGGCCAACGTCCTGACTTTC. Protein product: CTSSRGSLCTSRANVLTF. The chain has TRBV1 and TRBJ2-6; the D call in the table, TRBD1, was not verified against the DNA. TRBV1 is labeled a pseudogene. The CDR3 contains 18 residues.

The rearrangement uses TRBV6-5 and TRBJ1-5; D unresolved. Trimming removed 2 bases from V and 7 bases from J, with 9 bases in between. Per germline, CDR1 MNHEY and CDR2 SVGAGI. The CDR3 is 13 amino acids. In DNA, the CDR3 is TGTGCCAGCAGTTACATGGGCGGGCAGCCCCAGCATTTT. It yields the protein CASSYMGGQPQHF.

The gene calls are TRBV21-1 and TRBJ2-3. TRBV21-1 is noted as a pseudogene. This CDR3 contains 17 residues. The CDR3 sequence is CASSSAIATVMKDTQYF. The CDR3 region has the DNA TGTGCCAGCAGCTCGGCTATAGCTACAGTCATGAAAGATACGCAGTATTTT.

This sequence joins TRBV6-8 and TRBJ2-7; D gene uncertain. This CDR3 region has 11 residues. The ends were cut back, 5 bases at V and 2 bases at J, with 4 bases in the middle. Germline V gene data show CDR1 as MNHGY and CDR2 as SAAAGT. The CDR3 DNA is TGTGCCAGCAGTCAGACCTACGAGCAGTACTTC. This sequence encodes CASSQTYEQYF.

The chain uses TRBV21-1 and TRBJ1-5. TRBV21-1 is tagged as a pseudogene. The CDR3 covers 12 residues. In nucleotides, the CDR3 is TGTGCCAGCAGCAAAGAGGGTCAGCCCCAGCATTTT. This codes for CASSKEGQPQHF.

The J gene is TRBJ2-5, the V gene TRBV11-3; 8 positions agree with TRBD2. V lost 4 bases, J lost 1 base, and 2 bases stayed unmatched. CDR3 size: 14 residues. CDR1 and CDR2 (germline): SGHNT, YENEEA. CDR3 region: CASSYGTSQETQYF. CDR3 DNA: TGTGCCAGCAGCTATGGGACTAGCCAAGAGACCCAGTACTTC.

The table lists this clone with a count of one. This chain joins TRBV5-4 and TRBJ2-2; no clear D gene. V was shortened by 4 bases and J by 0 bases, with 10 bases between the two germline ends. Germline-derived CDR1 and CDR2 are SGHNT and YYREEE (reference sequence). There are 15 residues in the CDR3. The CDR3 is CASSHLSANTGELFF. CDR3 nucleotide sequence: TGTGCCAGCAGCCATCTCTCGGCGAACACCGGGGAGCTGTTTTTT.

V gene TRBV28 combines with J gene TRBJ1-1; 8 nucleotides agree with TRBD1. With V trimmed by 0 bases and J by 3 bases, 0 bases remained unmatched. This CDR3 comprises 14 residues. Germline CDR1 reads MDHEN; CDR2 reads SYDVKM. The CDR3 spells CASSLWDRDTEAFF. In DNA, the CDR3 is TGTGCCAGCAGTTTATGGGACAGGGACACTGAAGCTTTCTTT.

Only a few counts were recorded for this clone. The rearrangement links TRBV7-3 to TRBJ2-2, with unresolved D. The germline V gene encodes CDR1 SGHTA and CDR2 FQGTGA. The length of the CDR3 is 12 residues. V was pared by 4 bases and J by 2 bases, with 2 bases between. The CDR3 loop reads CASSYNTGELFF. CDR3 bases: TGTGCCAGCAGCTATAACACCGGGGAGCTGTTTTTT.

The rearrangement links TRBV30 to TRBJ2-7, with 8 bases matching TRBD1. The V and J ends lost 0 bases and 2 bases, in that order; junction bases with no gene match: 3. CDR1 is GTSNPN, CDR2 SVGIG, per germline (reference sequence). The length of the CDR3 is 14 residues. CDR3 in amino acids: CAWSVRGLTYEQYF. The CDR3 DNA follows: TGTGCCTGGAGTGTCAGGGGGCTGACCTACGAGCAGTACTTC.

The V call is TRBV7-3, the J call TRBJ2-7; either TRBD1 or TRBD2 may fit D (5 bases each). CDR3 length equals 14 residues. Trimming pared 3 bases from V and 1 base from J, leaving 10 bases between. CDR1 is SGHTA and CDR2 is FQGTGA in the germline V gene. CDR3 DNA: TGTGCCAGCAGCTTTGGGACGGGTTCCTACGAGCAGTACTTC. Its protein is CASSFGTGSYEQYF.

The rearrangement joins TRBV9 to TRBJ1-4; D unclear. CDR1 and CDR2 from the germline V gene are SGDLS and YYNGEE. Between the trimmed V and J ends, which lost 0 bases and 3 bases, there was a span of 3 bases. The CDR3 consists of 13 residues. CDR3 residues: CASSVVPNEKLFF. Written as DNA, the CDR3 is TGTGCCAGCAGCGTAGTCCCTAATGAAAAACTGTTTTTT.

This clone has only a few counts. The CDR3 region is CAWSYEVWDRDSANTGELFF. The CDR3 region has the DNA TGTGCCTGGAGCTATGAAGTATGGGACAGGGACTCAGCGAACACCGGGGAGCTGTTTTTT. This chain joins TRBV30 and TRBJ2-2, with TRBD1 identical over 9 bases. The trim removed 3 bases at V and 0 bases at J, leaving 17 bases unmatched. This CDR3 region has 20 residues. The germline CDR1 and CDR2 sequences are GTSNPN and SVGIG (reference sequence).

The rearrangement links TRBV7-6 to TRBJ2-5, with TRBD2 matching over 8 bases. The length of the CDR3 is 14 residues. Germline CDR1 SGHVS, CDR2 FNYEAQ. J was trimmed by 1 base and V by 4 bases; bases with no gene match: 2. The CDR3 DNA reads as TGTGCCAGCAGCTATGGGACTAGCCAAGAGACCCAGTACTTC. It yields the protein CASSYGTSQETQYF.

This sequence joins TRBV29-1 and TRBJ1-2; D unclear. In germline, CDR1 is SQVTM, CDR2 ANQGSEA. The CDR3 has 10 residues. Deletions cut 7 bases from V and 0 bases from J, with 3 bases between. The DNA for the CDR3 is TGCAGCGCAACTAACTATGGCTACACCTTC. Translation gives CSATNYGYTF.

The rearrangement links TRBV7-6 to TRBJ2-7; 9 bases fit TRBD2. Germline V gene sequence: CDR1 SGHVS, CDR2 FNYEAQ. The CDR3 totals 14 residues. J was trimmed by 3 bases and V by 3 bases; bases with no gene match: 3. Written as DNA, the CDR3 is TGTGCCAGCAGCTTTTCTAGCGGGAACTACGAGCAGTACTTC. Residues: CASSFSSGNYEQYF.

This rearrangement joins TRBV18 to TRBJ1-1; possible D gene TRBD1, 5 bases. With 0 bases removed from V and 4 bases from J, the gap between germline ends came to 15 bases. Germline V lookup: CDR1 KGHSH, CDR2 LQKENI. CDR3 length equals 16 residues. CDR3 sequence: CASSPPRGASGTEAFF. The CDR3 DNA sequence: TGTGCCAGCTCACCACCAAGGGGCGCTTCCGGCACTGAAGCTTTCTTT.

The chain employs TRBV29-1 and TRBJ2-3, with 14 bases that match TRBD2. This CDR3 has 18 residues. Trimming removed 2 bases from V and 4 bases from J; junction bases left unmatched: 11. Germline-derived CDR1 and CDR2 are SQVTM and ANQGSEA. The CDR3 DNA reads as TGCAGCGTTGAATCCGGAAGACTAGCGGGAGGGCCCGCAGATACGCAGTATTTT. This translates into CSVESGRLAGGPADTQYF.

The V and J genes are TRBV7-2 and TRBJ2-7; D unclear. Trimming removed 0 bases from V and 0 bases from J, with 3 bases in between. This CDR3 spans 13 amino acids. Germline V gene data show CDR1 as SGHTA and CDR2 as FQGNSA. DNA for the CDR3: TGTGCCAGCAGCTTAGCCAGCTCCTACGAGCAGTACTTC. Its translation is CASSLASSYEQYF.

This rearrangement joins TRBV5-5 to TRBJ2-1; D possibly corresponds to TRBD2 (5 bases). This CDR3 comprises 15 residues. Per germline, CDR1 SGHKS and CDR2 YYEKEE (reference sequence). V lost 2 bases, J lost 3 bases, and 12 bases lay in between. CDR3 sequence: CASSLGGGRYNEQFF. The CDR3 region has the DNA TGTGCCAGCAGCTTAGGAGGAGGTCGCTACAATGAGCAGTTCTTC.

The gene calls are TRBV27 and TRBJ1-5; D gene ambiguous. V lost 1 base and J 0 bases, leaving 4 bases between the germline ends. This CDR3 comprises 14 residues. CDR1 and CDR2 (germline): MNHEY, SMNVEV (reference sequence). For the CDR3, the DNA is TGTGCCAGCAGTTTATTGGGTAGCAATCAGCCCCAGCATTTT. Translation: CASSLLGSNQPQHF.

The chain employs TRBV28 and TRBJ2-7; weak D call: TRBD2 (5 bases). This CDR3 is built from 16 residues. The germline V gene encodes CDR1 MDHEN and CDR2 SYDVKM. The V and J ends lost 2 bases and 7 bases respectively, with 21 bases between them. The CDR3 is CASSLMALAASEEQYF. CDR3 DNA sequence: TGTGCCAGCAGTTTAATGGCGCTAGCAGCATCCGAGGAGCAGTACTTC.

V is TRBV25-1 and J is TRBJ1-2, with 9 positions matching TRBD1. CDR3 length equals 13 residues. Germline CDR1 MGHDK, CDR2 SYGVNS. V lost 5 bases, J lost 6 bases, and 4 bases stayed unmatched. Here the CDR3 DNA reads TGTGCCAGCAGTCCGGGACAGGGTGATGGCTACACCTTC. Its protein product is CASSPGQGDGYTF.

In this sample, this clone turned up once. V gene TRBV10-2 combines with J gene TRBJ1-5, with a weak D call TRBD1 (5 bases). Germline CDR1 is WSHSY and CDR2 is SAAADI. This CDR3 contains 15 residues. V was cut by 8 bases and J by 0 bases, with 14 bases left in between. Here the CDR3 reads CASGGEMNSNQPQHF. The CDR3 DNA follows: TGCGCCAGCGGGGGGGAGATGAATAGCAATCAGCCCCAGCATTTT.